This T cell receptor beta chain emerged from a study of CD8+ T cells in alopecia areata. CDR1 is SNHLY, CDR2 FYNGKV, per germline (reference sequence). The J segment lost 3 bases and the V segment lost 2 bases, leaving 5 bases of the junction unmatched. This CDR3 spans 15 amino acids. As regards this clone: The gene symbols are mouse symbols. Coverage ceases 4 residues before the CDR3 finishes, and the germline J gene fills in the end.

Markers used for sorting pooled cutaneous lymph node cells were CD4, CD8alpha, NKG2D, NKG2ACE and others. It was cDNA, reverse transcribed from extracted RNA, that served as the sequencing template. Profiling relied on immunoSEQ multiplex PCR, and the TCRdb table lists in-frame clones only, not all of them. The specimen has 200,000 to 300,000 clones, none found just once. The sequenced material came from CD4+ T cells sorted from a lymph node. The chain carries TRBV3 and TRBJ2-5; 7 bases map to TRBD1. The TCR comes from a C3H/HeJ mouse with alopecia areata. For this strain, the MHC haplotype corresponds to H2-k. The CDR3 protein is CASSLSPGQQDTQYF. The CDR3 DNA, read in part, is TGTGCCAGCAGCTTATCTCCGGGACAGCAAGAC.